This entry concerns a single TCR beta chain. Its antigen specificity is not known. No quality values exist for individual bases; no much larger clone is one base distant. The data belong to a study of OX40 agonist ivuxolimab in advanced cancers. Study-level background: Ivuxolimab was an agonistic, fully human IgG2 monoclonal antibody directed against OX40 (CD134), a costimulatory receptor. Intravenous ivuxolimab was administered to patients every 2 weeks at six dose levels: 0.01, 0.1, 0.3, 1.5, 3 and 10 mg/kg. Of the approximately 50 patients in dose escalation, 19 had hepatocellular carcinoma, about 15 had melanoma, 9 had renal cell carcinoma and 9 had head and neck cancer. In the dose-escalation cohort, 82.7% of patients were male, and the mean age was approximately 60 years with a range of roughly 23 to 90. Prior anti-PD-1, anti-PD-L1 or anti-CTLA-4 therapy was permitted, and approximately 40% of dose-escalation patients had received checkpoint inhibitors. Three dose-escalation patients achieved partial responses, one with hepatocellular carcinoma and two with cutaneous melanoma. Peripheral TCRbeta sequencing was intended to test whether TCR sequence diversity was altered and clonal T-cell expansion was caused by ivuxolimab. The paper covers the monotherapy dose-escalation part of the phase I ivuxolimab trial, which included N of about 56 patients. Broader findings and caveats from the paper: Low levels of normalized T-cell clonal expansion were also seen in some nonresponding patients. In the 0.1-3.0 mg/kg groups, partial responders had among the lowest normalized peripheral clonal expansion, particularly in CD8+ T cells. Which antigens the clonally expanded peripheral T cells were specific for was not determined. After ivuxolimab, CD8+ T cells had more expanded clones than CD4+ T cells on average. Clonal expansion of both CD4+ and CD8+ blood T cells was observed from baseline to week 6 at doses 0.1 to 3.0 mg/kg.

For sequencing of the TCRbeta CDR3 region, genomic DNA was extracted from the sorted cells. The immunoSEQ Assay was used to sequence the TCRbeta CDR3 regions. TCRdb provides this immuneACCESS table in a form limited to in-frame rearrangements. Some clones are lacking; in checked studies, under half of them reflect an unresolved V gene, and why the rest are absent is not known. This sample comprises tens of thousands of clones, just under 95% of them detected only once. Of the sample, 15% to 19% falls within the top ten clones. Patients with a history of autoimmune disease or receiving systemic immunosuppression were excluded from the trial. Peripheral blood for TCR sequencing was collected from all dose cohorts at baseline, on cycle 4 day 1, and on cycle 7 day 1. Samples were obtained from an open-label, multicenter, first-in-human phase I dose-escalation trial of ivuxolimab. Adults with locally advanced or metastatic head and neck squamous cell, hepatocellular, melanoma or renal cell carcinoma were enrolled in the trial. CD4+ and CD8+ T cells were sorted separately from peripheral blood before TCR sequencing.

The clonotype comes from an adult with an advanced solid tumor such as melanoma, head and neck, liver or kidney cancer. Sequenced material: CD4+ or CD8+ T cells sorted from blood, taken in a trial of the OX40 agonist ivuxolimab.

The DNA sequence is given as TGCGCCAGCAGCCCCGGGAGATCGATAAACGGCAGGGGTGAAAAACTGTTTTTT. This yields the protein CASSPGRSINGRGEKLFF. The chain is made from TRBV4-3 and TRBJ1-4; the D gene is perhaps TRBD1, from 6 matching bases. CDR1 and CDR2, looked up from the germline V gene, are LGHNA and YSLEER. The junction shows trimming of 4 bases on V and 7 bases on J, plus 25 bases between the germline ends. Reading from cysteine to phenylalanine, the CDR3 counts 18 amino acids. The sequence is cut down to CDR3 DNA, 54 bases in frame from base 1.